These 9 T cell receptor beta chains originate from one sample sequenced in a study of T cell changes during pregnancy in multiple sclerosis. Sequencing was performed with immunoSEQ multiplex PCR; in TCRdb, only in-frame clones are kept and a portion is missing. The top ten hold 2.5% to 3.5% of the sample, which has under 110,000 clones, 80% to 95% seen once. Sequenced here: peripheral blood, sampled in the second trimester of pregnancy. The source is a female donor with multiple sclerosis, enrolled in a pregnancy study.

V is TRBV28 and J is TRBJ2-1, with unresolved D. CDR1 MDHEN and CDR2 SYDVKM come from the germline V gene. Trimming removed 7 bases from V and 8 bases from J, with 9 bases in between. The CDR3 covers 11 residues. The CDR3 coding sequence is TGTGCCAGCATCCTAGTCGATGAGCAGTTCTTC. Its translation is CASILVDEQFF.

The genes are TRBV10-3 and TRBJ2-1; unclear D gene. The CDR3 covers 15 residues. Germline CDR1 and CDR2: ENHRY and SYGVKD. Trimming took off 5 bases at V and 0 bases at J, with 11 bases between the two ends. The CDR3 coding sequence is TGTGCCATCAGTAACTTGGCTAGCTCCTACAATGAGCAGTTCTTC. Translating gives CAISNLASSYNEQFF.

CDR3 protein: CASRDNRGSYSGNTIYF. The CDR3 DNA reads TGTGCCAGCAGGGATAACCGAGGGAGCTACTCTGGAAACACCATATATTTT. The chain is built from TRBV11-2 and TRBJ1-3; D gene uncertain. Germline-derived CDR1 and CDR2 are SGHAT and FQNNGV. The CDR3 spans 17 residues. V was cut by 6 bases and J by 0 bases, with 18 bases left in between.

This chain uses TRBV18 with TRBJ2-1, with 9 bases that match TRBD2. J lost 4 bases, V lost 0 bases, and 4 bases had no gene match. This CDR3 is built from 16 residues. CDR1 KGHSH and CDR2 LQKENI come from the germline V gene. CDR3 coding DNA: TGTGCCAGCTCACCACCTGGCGGGAGGGCTTACAATGAGCAGTTCTTC. It specifies CASSPPGGRAYNEQFF. The whole variable domain, remainder taken from reference TRBV18 and TRBJ2-1, is NAGVMQNPRHLVRRRGQEARLRCSPMKGHSHVYWYRQLPEEGLKFMVYLQKENIIDESGMPKERFSAEFPKEGPSILRIQQVVRGDSAAYFCASSPPGGRAYNEQFFGPGTRLTVL.

A single count supports this clone. The V and J genes are TRBV29-1 and TRBJ2-2; TRBD1 aligns across 7 bases. Germline assignment: CDR1 SQVTM and CDR2 ANQGSEA. The CDR3 extends over 14 amino acids. V dropped 6 bases and J dropped 0; count of bases not matched to a gene: 4. In nucleotides, the CDR3 is TGCAGCGTAACAGGGGACACGAACACCGGGGAGCTGTTTTTT. Translated: CSVTGDTNTGELFF.

This rearrangement joins TRBV6-6 to TRBJ2-7; D possibly corresponds to TRBD2 (5 bases). V was shortened by 7 bases and J by 3 bases, with 10 bases between the two germline ends. CDR3 length: 12 amino acids. Germline assignment: CDR1 MNHNY and CDR2 SVGAGI (reference sequence). CDR3 sequence: CASTGLYYEQYF. CDR3 DNA: TGTGCCAGCACCGGACTGTACTACGAGCAGTACTTC.

The count of this clone is one. J is TRBJ2-1 and V is TRBV20-1, with a tentative D call TRBD2 (6 bases). The V end was cut by 5 bases, the J end by 12 bases, with 14 bases between. This CDR3 region has 11 residues. Per germline, CDR1 DFQATT and CDR2 SNEGSKA (reference sequence). Here the CDR3 DNA reads TGCAGTGCTCCGGGACTGGGCGGGCAGTTCTTC. Protein sequence: CSAPGLGGQFF.

The V gene is TRBV15, the J gene TRBJ2-1, with TRBD2 matching 7 bases. V trimming: 5 bases; J trimming: 0 bases; junction bases outside the gene matches: 13. The CDR3 extends over 18 amino acids. CDR1 and CDR2 from the germline V gene are LNHNV and YYDKDF (reference sequence). This CDR3 is CATSRDGGGGSSYNEQFF. The CDR3 DNA reads as TGTGCCACCAGCCGTGATGGAGGTGGCGGGAGCTCCTACAATGAGCAGTTCTTC.

Written as DNA, the CDR3 is TGTGCCAGCAGTTCCCGGGGAGGCAATCAGCCCCAGCATTTT. Amino acids: CASSSRGGNQPQHF. The rearrangement links TRBV27 to TRBJ1-5; D not resolved. Trimming took 4 bases from V and 2 from J, leaving 9 bases between them. This CDR3 has 14 amino acids. Germline V gene data show CDR1 as MNHEY and CDR2 as SMNVEV (reference sequence).